This entry is about one TCR beta chain. No antigen is known for it. No much larger clone is present one base from it, and per-base qualities are unavailable. The library was prepared using the immunoSEQ multiplex PCR assay. In TCRdb, the immuneACCESS table is reduced to in-frame sequences with V and J assigned. These tables do not hold every clone; where another copy was compared, an unresolved V gene accounts for under half, and the others remain unexplained. This sample holds 150,000 to 200,000 clones; 94% were observed only once. Around 1.5% of the sample is taken by the ten largest. The data stem from a study of control samples from healthy donors and cancer patients (dated by TCRdb to about 2020). The receptor's source is a woman under 30 in good health. The specimen sequenced was blood.

The CDR3 protein sequence reads: CASSVGDYTQYF. At the DNA level, the sequence is TGTGCCAGCAGCGTAGGTGATTATACGCAGTATTTT. The V gene is TRBV9 and the J gene is TRBJ2-3, with the D gene not clear enough to name. CDR1 and CDR2, looked up from the germline V gene, are SGDLS and YYNGEE. The CDR3 starts with the cysteine, ends with the phenylalanine, and has 12 residues. The only DNA kept is the CDR3, 36 bases in frame from the first base. Between the V and J ends, shortened by 0 bases and 7 bases respectively, the junction contains 6 bases.